This T cell receptor beta chain was sequenced for a study of blood T cell repertoires in COVID-19. Per the original methods: Reference gene primer amplification yielded estimated nucleated cell counts. The assay was immunoSEQ multiplex PCR, and TCRdb's table has in-frame clones only and misses some. The V and J calls and clone size are taken from that table; D and trimming were inferred from the DNA. The repertoire holds some 67,000 clones, with 85% to 90% as singletons. The sequence was obtained from a man in his forties or fifties with active COVID-19. Sequences were obtained from peripheral blood.

The DNA for the CDR3 is TGTGCCAGTAGTATGAGCCACTCTGGGGCCAACGTCCTGACTTTC. It specifies CASSMSHSGANVLTF. This chain connects TRBV19 to TRBJ2-6; no clear D. The CDR3 totals 15 residues. V lost 3 bases and J lost 0, with 6 bases in between. Germline V gene data show CDR1 as LNHDA and CDR2 as SQIVND (reference sequence).